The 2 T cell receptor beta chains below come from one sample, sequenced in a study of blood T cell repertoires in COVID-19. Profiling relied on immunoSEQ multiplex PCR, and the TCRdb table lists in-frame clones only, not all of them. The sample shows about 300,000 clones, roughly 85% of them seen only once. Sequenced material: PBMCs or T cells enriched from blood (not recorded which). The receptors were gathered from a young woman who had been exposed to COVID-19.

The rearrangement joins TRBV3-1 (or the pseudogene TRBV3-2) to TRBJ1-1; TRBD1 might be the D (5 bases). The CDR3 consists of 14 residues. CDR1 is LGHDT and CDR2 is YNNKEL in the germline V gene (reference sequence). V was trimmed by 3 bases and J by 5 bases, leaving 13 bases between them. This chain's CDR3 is CASSQGPLQTEAFF. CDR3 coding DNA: TGTGCCAGCAGCCAGGGGCCCCTCCAGACTGAAGCTTTCTTT.

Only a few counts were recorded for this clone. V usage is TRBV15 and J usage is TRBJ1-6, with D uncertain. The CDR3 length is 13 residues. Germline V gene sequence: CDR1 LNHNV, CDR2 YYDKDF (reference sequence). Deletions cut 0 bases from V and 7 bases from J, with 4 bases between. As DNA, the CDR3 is TGTGCCACCAGCAGAGATGAGAATTCACCCCTCCACTTT. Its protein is CATSRDENSPLHF.